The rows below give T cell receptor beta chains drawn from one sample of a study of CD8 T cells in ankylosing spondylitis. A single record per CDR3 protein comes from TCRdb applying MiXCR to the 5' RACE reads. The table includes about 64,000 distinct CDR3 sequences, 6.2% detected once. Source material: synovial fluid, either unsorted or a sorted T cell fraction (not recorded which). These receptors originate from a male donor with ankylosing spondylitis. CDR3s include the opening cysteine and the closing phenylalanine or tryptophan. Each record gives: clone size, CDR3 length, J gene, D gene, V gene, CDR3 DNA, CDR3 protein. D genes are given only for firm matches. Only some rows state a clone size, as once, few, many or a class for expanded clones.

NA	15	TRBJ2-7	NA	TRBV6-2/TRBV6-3	TGTGCCAGCAGTTACTTATCAGGGACCCCCCGCGAGCAGTACTTC	CASSYLSGTPREQYF
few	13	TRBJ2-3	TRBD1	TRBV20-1	TGCAGTGCCGAACACAGGGGTGCAGATACGCAGTATTTT	CSAEHRGADTQYF
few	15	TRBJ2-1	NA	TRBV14	TGTGCCAGCAGCCAAGCACTGGCAGGCAACAATGAGCAGTTCTTC	CASSQALAGNNEQFF
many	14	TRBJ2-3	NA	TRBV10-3	TGTGCCATCAGTGAGTCTAGCGGCACAGATACGCAGTATTTT	CAISESSGTDTQYF
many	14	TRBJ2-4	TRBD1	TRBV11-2	TGTGCCAGCAGCGTGAGACAGGGTGTAAACATTCAGTACTTC	CASSVRQGVNIQYF
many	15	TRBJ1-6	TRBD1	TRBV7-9	TGTGCCAGCAGTCCGGGACAGGGGGGCAATTCACCCCTCCACTTT	CASSPGQGGNSPLHF
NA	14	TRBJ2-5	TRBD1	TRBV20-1	TGCAGTGCTGGATTCTACGGGACAGAAGAGACCCAGTACTTC	CSAGFYGTEETQYF
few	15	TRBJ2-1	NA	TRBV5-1	TGCGCCAGCAGCTTGGGTGGGAGTCAATACAATGAGCAGTTCTTC	CASSLGGSQYNEQFF
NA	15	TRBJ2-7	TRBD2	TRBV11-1	TGTGCCAGCAGCCCCCGGAACGGGAGGGCCCACGAGCAGTACTTC	CASSPRNGRAHEQYF
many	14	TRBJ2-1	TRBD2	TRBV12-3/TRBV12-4	TGTGCCAGCAGTCAACTAGCGGATTCCGATGAGCAGTTCTTC	CASSQLADSDEQFF
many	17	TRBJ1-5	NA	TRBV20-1	TGCAGTGCTCTCAGTAGGGGGGTCGAGGCGGGCAATCAGCCCCAGCATTTT	CSALSRGVEAGNQPQHF
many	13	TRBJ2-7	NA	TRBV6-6	TGTGCCAGCAGTTACGCAGGGGACTACGAGCAGTACTTC	CASSYAGDYEQYF
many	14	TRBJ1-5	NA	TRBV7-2	TGTGCCAGCAGCTTTGTAGATTTCAATCAGCCCCAGCATTTT	CASSFVDFNQPQHF
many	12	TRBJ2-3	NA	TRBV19	TGTGCCAGTAGTTGGAGCGCAGATACGCAGTATTTT	CASSWSADTQYF
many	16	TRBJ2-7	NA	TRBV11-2	TGTGCCAGCAGCGTACGAGCGGCAAGGAGCTCCTACGAGCAGTACTTC	CASSVRAARSSYEQYF
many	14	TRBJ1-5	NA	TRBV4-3	TGCGCCAGCAGCCAAGGGACAGTGAATCAGCCCCAGCATTTT	CASSQGTVNQPQHF
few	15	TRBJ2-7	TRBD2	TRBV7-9	TGTGCCAGCAGCTTGCTAGCGGGAGGGCCGTACGAGCAGTACTTC	CASSLLAGGPYEQYF